Listed below are T cell receptor beta chains from one sample, sequenced in a study of beta chain features in type 1 diabetes. The data were produced by immunoSEQ multiplex PCR, yet TCRdb's version contains in-frame clones alone and is incomplete. The data contain nearly 250,000 clones, 14% of them singletons. Sequenced input: naive CD4+ T cells from blood. These receptors all stem from a woman aged 40 to 55 in good health. CDR3s include the opening cysteine and the closing phenylalanine or tryptophan. D genes are given only for firm matches. Clone size is stated in some rows and not others, as once, few, many or a class when expanded.

size | J | V | D | DNA | CDR3
few | TRBJ1-2 | TRBV5-1 | TRBD1 | TGCGCCAGCAGCTTGATAACAGGGGGTAACTATGGCTACACCTTC | CASSLITGGNYGYTF
- | TRBJ2-3 | TRBV10-3 | TRBD1 | TGTGCCATCAGGTCGAGGGGGCAACTAGGCACAGATACGCAGTATTTT | CAIRSRGQLGTDTQYF
- | TRBJ2-5 | TRBV18 | TRBD1 | TGTGCCAGCTCACCGCTCGGACAGGGGGTCGGGGAGACCCAGTACTTC | CASSPLGQGVGETQYF
- | TRBJ2-3 | TRBV27 | TRBD2 | TGTGCCAGCAGTTTATTGGCCCCTAGCGGGGGTCCCGATACGCAGTATTTT | CASSLLAPSGGPDTQYF
few | TRBJ1-2 | TRBV5-1 | TRBD1 | TGCGCCAGCAGCTTGGGACAGGGGCTCAACTATGGCTACACCTTC | CASSLGQGLNYGYTF
few | TRBJ1-1 | TRBV5-1 | - | TGCGCCAGCAGCTCGACCGACAGGCTGCTCACTGAAGCTTTCTTT | CASSSTDRLLTEAFF
- | TRBJ2-5 | TRBV19 | - | TGTGCCACTTCGGCGGGACCCGGTCAAGAGACCCAGTACTTC | CATSAGPGQETQYF
few | TRBJ1-2 | TRBV7-9 | - | TGTGCCAGCAGCTTAACAACAGCCTCTTCTGGCTACACCTTC | CASSLTTASSGYTF
- | TRBJ2-7 | TRBV19 | TRBD1 | TGTGCCAGTAGTCAGCTACCGGGACAGGTGGGCGAGCAGTACTTC | CASSQLPGQVGEQYF
- | TRBJ2-7 | TRBV6-6 | TRBD1 | TGTGCCAGCGCTCAGACAGGGAGAACCTACGAGCAGTACTTC | CASAQTGRTYEQYF
- | TRBJ2-2 | TRBV7-2 | - | TGTGCCAGCAGCTTAAAGGCGGCGAACACCGGGGAGCTGTTTTTT | CASSLKAANTGELFF
- | TRBJ1-2 | TRBV6-5 | - | TGTGCCAGCAGTTATATGCGGACAGATGGCTACACCTTC | CASSYMRTDGYTF
- | TRBJ2-3 | TRBV7-9 | TRBD2 | TGTGCCAGCGGAGTGGCGGGGGGCACAGATACGCAGTATTTT | CASGVAGGTDTQYF
- | TRBJ1-2 | TRBV6-5 | - | TGTGCCAGCAGGCGGGACCTCTGGGGGTATGGCTACACCTTC | CASRRDLWGYGYTF
few | TRBJ2-3 | TRBV27 | TRBD2 | TGTGCCAGCAGTCTGACTAGCCCCGCTAGCACAGATACGCAGTATTTT | CASSLTSPASTDTQYF
few | TRBJ1-2 | TRBV5-6 | - | TGTGCCAGCAGGGGTGGGCACTATGGCTACACCTTC | CASRGGHYGYTF
- | TRBJ2-1 | TRBV9 | TRBD1 | TGTGCCAGCAGCGCAGATCCGGGACAGGGGAATGAGCAGTTCTTC | CASSADPGQGNEQFF
few | TRBJ2-1 | TRBV7-6 | TRBD2 | TGTGCCAGCAGCTTAAACCTAGCGGGGCCCTTGGGCGAGCAGTTCTTC | CASSLNLAGPLGEQFF
- | TRBJ1-2 | TRBV9 | - | TGTGCCAGCAGCGTAGCTTCAGGACAGATAGGCTACACCTTC | CASSVASGQIGYTF
- | TRBJ1-3 | TRBV9 | - | TGTGCCAGCAGCGTAGGTGCAGATTCCTTCGGAAACACCATATATTTT | CASSVGADSFGNTIYF
few | TRBJ1-2 | TRBV10-3 | - | TGTGCCATAGATTCCGACAGTAACTATGGCTACACCTTC | CAIDSDSNYGYTF
- | TRBJ2-5 | TRBV10-3 | TRBD2 | TGTGCCATCAGGGGGACTAACCAAGAGACCCAGTACTTC | CAIRGTNQETQYF
- | TRBJ2-6 | TRBV4-1 | - | TGCGCCAGCAGCCAAGATCGGAGAAGCTCTGGGGCCAACGTCCTGACTTTC | CASSQDRRSSGANVLTF
few | TRBJ2-5 | TRBV19 | TRBD1 | TGTGCCAGTAGTGCCAGGACAGGTGGCGAGACCCAGTACTTC | CASSARTGGETQYF
few | TRBJ1-6 | TRBV4-1 | - | TGCGCCAGCAGCCAAGATCCCCCCTATTCACCCCTCCACTTT | CASSQDPPYSPLHF
few | TRBJ2-7 | TRBV7-9 | TRBD2 | TGTGCCAGCAGCGTAACTAGCGGGGGCGTCCCCTACGAGCAGTACTTC | CASSVTSGGVPYEQYF
few | TRBJ1-2 | TRBV5-6 | TRBD1 | TGTGCCAGCAGCGGCCAGGGGGCGAGGTATGGCTACACCTTC | CASSGQGARYGYTF
once | TRBJ1-4 | TRBV7-2 | TRBD1 | TGTGCCAGCAGCGCGACAGGGGGAAGGCTGGAAAAACTGTTTTTT | CASSATGGRLEKLFF
- | TRBJ2-2 | TRBV9 | TRBD2 | TGTGCCAGCAGCGTAGGGGCGGGGGGAACTTACACCGGGGAGCTGTTTTTT | CASSVGAGGTYTGELFF
few | TRBJ1-1 | TRBV7-8 | - | TGTGCCAGCAGCTTAGTTGTCAGGGCTACGGCTTTCTTT | CASSLVVRATAFF
few | TRBJ2-3 | TRBV7-2 | - | TGTGCCAGCAGCTTTCGAGGGGGGGGCACAGATACGCAGTATTTT | CASSFRGGGTDTQYF
- | TRBJ2-2 | TRBV5-1 | - | TGCGCCAGCAGCTTGGAGGGGCGCACCGGGGAGCTGTTTTTT | CASSLEGRTGELFF
- | TRBJ2-5 | TRBV6-1 | TRBD2 | TGTGCCAGCAGTGTCCCTAGCGGGGGGGCCGTGGAGACCCAGTACTTC | CASSVPSGGAVETQYF
few | TRBJ1-1 | TRBV18 | - | TGTGCCAGCTCACCGTTCCGCGGCTGGAATGAAGCTTTCTTT | CASSPFRGWNEAFF
few | TRBJ2-5 | TRBV18 | - | TGTGCCAGCTCACCAGCGGAGGGGATAGAGACCCAGTACTTC | CASSPAEGIETQYF
- | TRBJ1-5 | TRBV6-5 | - | TGTGCCAGCAGTCACCCAGGCGATCAGCCCCAGCATTTT | CASSHPGDQPQHF
- | TRBJ2-1 | TRBV6-5 | TRBD1 | TGTGCCAGCAGCCGACAGGGCGGTTATAGCCATGAGCAGTTCTTC | CASSRQGGYSHEQFF
- | TRBJ2-3 | TRBV27 | - | TGTGCCAGCAGCTTCTCCTCACAGGAGAGCACAGATACGCAGTATTTT | CASSFSSQESTDTQYF
- | TRBJ1-2 | TRBV25-1 | - | TGTGCCAGCCGGCGGGCCCTTAACTATGGCTACACCTTC | CASRRALNYGYTF
few | TRBJ2-5 | TRBV4-3 | - | TGCGCCAGCAGCCTAGGAGCAGAGACCCAGTACTTC | CASSLGAETQYF
many | TRBJ2-6 | TRBV7-2 | - | TGTGCCAGCAGCAGTGACAGCTCTGGGGCCAACGTCCTGACTTTC | CASSSDSSGANVLTF
- | TRBJ2-7 | TRBV19 | - | TGTGCCAGTCAAAAAGACCGGGGGGCGGACGAGCAGTACTTC | CASQKDRGADEQYF
few | TRBJ2-3 | TRBV29-1 | - | TGCAGCGTTGAGGGGGGACTGTCAGATACGCAGTATTTT | CSVEGGLSDTQYF
- | TRBJ1-5 | TRBV27 | - | TGTGCCAGCAGTCCAGGGTATAGCAATCAGCCCCAGCATTTT | CASSPGYSNQPQHF
few | TRBJ2-5 | TRBV4-1 | - | TGCGCCAGCAGCCAAGGCCTAGCTGGCGAGACCCAGTACTTC | CASSQGLAGETQYF